Sequencing of this TCR beta chain was carried out in a study of cytomegalovirus exposure and HLA in healthy donors. Background on the study: From roughly 180 million T cells, an earlier analysis saw 120 million or so unique TCR beta sequences.

A remark on this clone: Its specificity is unknown.

The PCR used 60 Vbeta and 13 Jbeta primers. Assay used: immunoSEQ multiplex PCR; TCRdb lists only in-frame clones, some missing. The sample includes 100,000 to 150,000 clones, roughly 81% seen only once; the top ten take less than 1.1%. Regarding the study as a whole: Analyses of presence and absence presupposed an approximately uniform sequencing depth across donors. Likely technical artifact: a cluster of highly shared sequence variants.

This clonotype originated in a woman aged 25 to 39 in good health and CMV-seronegative. The sample was PBMCs.

In DNA form, the CDR3 reads TGTGCCAGCTCAGGACAGGGTAATCAGCCCCAGCATTTT. It encodes CASSGQGNQPQHF. The chain is built from TRBV18 and TRBJ1-5, with 8 bases fitting TRBD1. Germline lookup yields CDR1 KGHSH and CDR2 LQKENI. The CDR3 covers 13 residues. V gave up 5 bases and J gave up 4 bases; unmatched junction bases: 1.